The source of this T cell receptor (beta chain) is a study of T cell repertoires in cytomegalovirus infection (dated by TCRdb to about 2019). Study-level background: Donor HLA type was relevant to the analysis, because carriage of CMV infection together with the matching HLA type was indicated by public TCR beta signatures. The full study reports these points: The ex vivo response was dominated by HLA-C-restricted CMV-specific TCR beta clonotypes, which also provided the single most frequent clonotype in two of eight donors. In both this cohort and an independent roughly 350-donor cohort, the cumulative frequency of public TCR beta family members distinguished carriers of CMV infection plus the relevant HLA type.

Of note for this clonotype: What antigen it recognizes has not been identified. Base qualities are missing; no much larger clone stands one base away.

This sample was sequenced with an Illumina HiSeq 1500. TCRdb handled the public reads itself, with Q25 trimming in fastp and clone calling in MiXCR, and kept productive beta chains. A single entry per CDR3 protein holds the most common genes and DNA from its merged rows. This sample gives 350,000 to 550,000 distinct CDR3 sequences in total; around 32% of them show up just once. The top ten hold approximately 15% of the sample. Via the germline V gene, CDR1 is SGHDN and CDR2 FVKESK. The CDR3, cysteine through phenylalanine, is 12 amino acids long. The DNA shown is the 36-base CDR3, in frame from base 1. V gives up 4 bases and J gives up 12 bases, and the segment between their germline ends measures 10 bases.

Recombination connected TRBV14 to TRBJ1-6, with the D gene not clear enough to name. This TCR was recovered from a human donor in good health (CMV status not recorded). Some clones in this sample may be carry-over from other donors' samples. The sequencing sample was made of PBMCs. The CDR3 reads as follows: CASSLNTGPLHF. At the DNA level, the sequence is TGTGCCAGCAGCCTTAACACCGGACCCCTCCACTTT.